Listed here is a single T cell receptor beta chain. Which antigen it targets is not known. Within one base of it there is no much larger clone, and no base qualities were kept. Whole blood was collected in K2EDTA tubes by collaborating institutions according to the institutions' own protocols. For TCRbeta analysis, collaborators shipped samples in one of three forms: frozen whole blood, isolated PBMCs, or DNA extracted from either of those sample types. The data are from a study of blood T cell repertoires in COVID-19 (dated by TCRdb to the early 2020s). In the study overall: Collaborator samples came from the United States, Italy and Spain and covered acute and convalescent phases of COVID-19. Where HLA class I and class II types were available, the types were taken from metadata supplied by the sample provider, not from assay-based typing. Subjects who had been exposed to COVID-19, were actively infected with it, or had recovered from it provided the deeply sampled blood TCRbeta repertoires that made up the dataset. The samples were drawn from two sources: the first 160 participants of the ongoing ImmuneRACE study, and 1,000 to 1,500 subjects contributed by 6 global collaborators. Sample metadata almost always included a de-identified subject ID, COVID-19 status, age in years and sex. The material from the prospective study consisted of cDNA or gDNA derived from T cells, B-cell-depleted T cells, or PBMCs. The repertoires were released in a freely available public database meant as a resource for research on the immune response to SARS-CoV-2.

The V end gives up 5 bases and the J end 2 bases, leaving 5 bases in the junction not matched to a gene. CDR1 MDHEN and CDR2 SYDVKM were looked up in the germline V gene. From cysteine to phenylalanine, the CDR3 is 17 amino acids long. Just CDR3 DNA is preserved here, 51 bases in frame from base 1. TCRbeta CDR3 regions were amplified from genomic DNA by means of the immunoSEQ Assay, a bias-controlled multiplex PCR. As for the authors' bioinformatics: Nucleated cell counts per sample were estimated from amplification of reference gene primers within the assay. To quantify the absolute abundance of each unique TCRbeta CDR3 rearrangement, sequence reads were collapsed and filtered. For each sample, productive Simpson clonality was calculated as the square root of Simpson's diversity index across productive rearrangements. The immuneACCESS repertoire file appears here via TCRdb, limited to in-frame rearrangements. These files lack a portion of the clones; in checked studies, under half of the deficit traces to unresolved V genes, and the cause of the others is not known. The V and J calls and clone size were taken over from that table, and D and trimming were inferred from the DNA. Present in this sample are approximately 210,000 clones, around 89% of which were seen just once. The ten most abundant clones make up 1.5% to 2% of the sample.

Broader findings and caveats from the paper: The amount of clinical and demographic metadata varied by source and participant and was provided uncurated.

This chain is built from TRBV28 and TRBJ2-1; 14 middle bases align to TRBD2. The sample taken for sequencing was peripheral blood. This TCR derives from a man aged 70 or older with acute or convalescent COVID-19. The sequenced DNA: TGTGCCAGCAGTCGACTAGCGGGAGGGGAGGCCTACAATGAGCAGTTCTTC. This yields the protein CASSRLAGGEAYNEQFF. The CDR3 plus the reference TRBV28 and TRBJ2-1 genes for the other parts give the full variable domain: DVKVTQSSRYLVKRTGEKVFLECVQDMDHENMFWYRQDPGLGLRLIYFSYDVKMKEKGDIPEGYSVSREKKERFSLILESASTNQTSMYLCASSRLAGGEAYNEQFFGPGTRLTVL.